The 25 T cell receptor beta chains in this list originate from one sample, sequenced in a study of post-analysis software for immune sequencing data. Which antigens these TCRs recognize remains unknown. Unique molecular identifiers were present in the TCR beta cDNA libraries. TCRdb reprocessed the PCR reads with MiXCR, giving one entry per CDR3 protein. This sample carries approximately 730,000 distinct CDR3 sequences, 30% of them seen once, and the ten largest clones take approximately 0.6%. Study-wide findings and caveats: Controls showed lower frequencies than patients for four to six TRBV segments, and TRBV5-6, TRBV5-1 and TRBV20-1 were among these.

The sequenced material came from blood. These TCRs come from a girl aged 10 to 17 with multiple sclerosis.

This chain connects TRBV5-1 to TRBJ2-1, with D maybe TRBD1 (6 bases). This CDR3 region has 14 residues. V lost 4 bases, J lost 10 bases, and 18 bases lay in between. In germline, CDR1 is SGHRS, CDR2 YFSETQ. The CDR3 sequence is CASSRDGRGNEQFF. DNA of the CDR3: TGCGCCAGCAGCCGGGACGGTAGGGGGAACGAGCAGTTCTTC.

This sequence joins TRBV7-2 and TRBJ2-5, with a weak D call TRBD1 (5 bases). The CDR3 is made up of 15 amino acids. Germline CDR1 SGHTA, CDR2 FQGNSA. The V and J ends lost 5 bases and 0 bases respectively, with 13 bases between them. In DNA form, the CDR3 reads TGTGCCAGCAGCCCTGACAGCCGCTACCAAGAGACCCAGTACTTC. It yields the protein CASSPDSRYQETQYF.

This clonotype was seen only a few times. The chain is built from TRBV20-1 and TRBJ1-2; possibly TRBD1 for D (5 bases). With 2 bases removed from V and 0 bases from J, the gap between germline ends came to 10 bases. Looked up from germline, CDR1 is DFQATT and CDR2 is SNEGSKA (reference sequence). The CDR3 covers 14 residues. CDR3 nucleotides: TGCAGTGCTAGACGGGGCCCTTCTAACTATGGCTACACCTTC. It translates to CSARRGPSNYGYTF.

This clonotype was seen only a few times. This chain links TRBV6-1 with TRBJ2-7; no clear D gene. CDR3 size: 16 residues. Germline V gives CDR1 MNHNS, CDR2 SASEGT. V shed 0 bases and J shed 0 bases, with 12 bases lying between them. The DNA for the CDR3 is TGTGCCAGCAGTGAAGCCTCCACCAGGAGCTCCTACGAGCAGTACTTC. This sequence encodes CASSEASTRSSYEQYF.

In its sample, this clonotype was seen a few times. This sequence joins TRBV20-1 and TRBJ2-1; the D gene could be TRBD1 or TRBD2 (5 bases each). With 0 bases removed from V and 1 base from J, the gap between germline ends came to 13 bases. Germline-derived CDR1 and CDR2 are DFQATT and SNEGSKA (reference sequence). The CDR3 length is 16 residues. The CDR3: CSARDPIGTSYNEQFF. The CDR3, as DNA: TGCAGTGCTAGAGATCCGATCGGGACGTCCTACAATGAGCAGTTCTTC.

The chain combines TRBV3-1 with TRBJ2-3, with 13 positions matching TRBD2. This CDR3 contains 21 residues. V lost 0 bases, J lost 6 bases, and 18 bases stayed unmatched. The germline V gene has CDR1 LGHDT and CDR2 YNNKEL (reference sequence). The CDR3 nucleotides read TGTGCCAGCAGCCAAGAGGGCCCGGGATCGAGGACTAGCGGGAGTCGGGATACGCAGTATTTT. Residues: CASSQEGPGSRTSGSRDTQYF.

This clonotype has more than one count but fewer than ten. This sequence joins TRBV20-1 and TRBJ2-7, with 8 positions matching TRBD2. The germline gives CDR1 DFQATT, CDR2 SNEGSKA (reference sequence). CDR3 length: 15 residues. V was pared by 4 bases and J by 6 bases, with 14 bases of the junction left unmatched. The CDR3 is CSATHLGREVSEQYF. CDR3 nucleotides: TGCAGTGCTACCCACCTCGGGCGGGAGGTTAGCGAGCAGTACTTC.

This clonotype turned up a few times. The chain joins TRBV7-9 to TRBJ2-7; a weak D match, TRBD1 (5 bases). The V gene's germline CDR1 is SEHNR and CDR2 FQNEAQ (reference sequence). V dropped 5 bases and J dropped 2 bases, with 16 bases sitting between them. CDR3 size: 15 residues. The CDR3 protein is CASSPPTRAPYEQYF. DNA of the CDR3: TGTGCCAGCAGCCCCCCTACCAGGGCCCCCTACGAGCAGTACTTC.

Ten or more counts support this clonotype. The genes are TRBV29-1 and TRBJ2-3, with D perhaps matching TRBD1 or TRBD2 (6 bases each). The CDR3 contains 13 residues. Trimming removed 6 bases from V and 2 bases from J, with 12 bases in between. Per the germline V gene, CDR1 is SQVTM and CDR2 is ANQGSEA. The CDR3 sequence is CSVGGRNTDTQYF. Here the CDR3 DNA reads TGCAGCGTGGGGGGCAGGAACACAGATACGCAGTATTTT.

Concerning this clonotype itself: At one end, the junction sequence differs from germline, possibly due to a read error. The V call is TRBV5-1, the J call TRBJ2-7; 8 bases line up with TRBD2. In germline, CDR1 is SGHRS, CDR2 YFSETQ. The CDR3 loop spans 13 amino acids. This CDR3 reads CANSRGLAYEQYF. The CDR3 bases are TGCGCCAACAGCAGGGGACTAGCCTACGAGCAGTACTTC.

In this sample, this clonotype turned up a few times. The chain is built from TRBV20-1 and TRBJ2-1; the D gene could be TRBD1 or TRBD2 (5 bases each). The V and J ends lost 1 base and 2 bases respectively, with 15 bases between them. This CDR3 is 16 amino acids long. CDR1 is DFQATT, CDR2 SNEGSKA, per germline (reference sequence). CDR3: CSARGDRTSAYNEQFF. Here the CDR3 DNA reads TGCAGTGCTAGAGGGGACCGCACTTCCGCCTACAATGAGCAGTTCTTC.

In regard to this clonotype: The junction departs from germline at one end; a sequencing error may be responsible. The chain couples TRBV24-1 to TRBJ2-5; 10 positions agree with TRBD1. The CDR3 runs to 14 residues. Germline lookup yields CDR1 KGHDR and CDR2 SFDVKD. CDR3 DNA: TGTACCACCAGCGGGACAGGGGTGGAAGAGACCCAGTACTTC. Translating gives CTTSGTGVEETQYF.

There are a few counts of this clonotype. The chain uses TRBV28 and TRBJ2-7; possible D gene TRBD2, 6 bases. The J call may be faulty, since TRBJ2-5 better matches the DNA end. Germline V CDR1 and CDR2: MDHEN, SYDVKM. The CDR3 totals 13 residues. The CDR3 reads CASLEYSGETQYF. The CDR3 DNA reads TGTGCCAGCCTCGAATACAGCGGGGAGACCCAGTACTTC.

The chain has TRBV28 and TRBJ2-1; TRBD1 is a possible D gene (6 bases). Looked up from germline, CDR1 is MDHEN and CDR2 is SYDVKM. V was trimmed by 4 bases and J by 5 bases, leaving 18 bases between them. This CDR3 spans 16 amino acids. The CDR3 sequence: CASSYGTGNNHNEQFF. CDR3 in DNA: TGTGCCAGCAGTTACGGAACAGGGAATAATCACAATGAGCAGTTCTTC.

This clonotype was counted only a few times. The rearrangement uses TRBV7-2 and TRBJ2-1; 13 nucleotides line up with TRBD2. The V and J ends lost 3 bases and 3 bases, in that order; junction bases with no gene match: 5. This CDR3 contains 17 residues. Germline V gives CDR1 SGHTA, CDR2 FQGNSA. The CDR3 region is CASSFYGTSGNYNEQFF. The DNA of the CDR3 is TGTGCCAGCAGCTTTTATGGGACTAGCGGGAACTACAATGAGCAGTTCTTC.

This clonotype has a handful of counts. The rearrangement joins TRBV15 to TRBJ2-2, with 7 bases fitting TRBD1. V was pared by 7 bases and J by 6 bases, with 2 bases of the junction left unmatched. The CDR3 is 12 amino acids. Per germline, CDR1 LNHNV and CDR2 YYDKDF (reference sequence). This chain's CDR3 is CATNRGSGELFF. The CDR3 nucleotides are TGTGCCACCAACAGGGGTTCCGGGGAGCTGTTTTTT.

The chain couples TRBV15 to TRBJ1-5; the D gene is possibly TRBD1 (6 bases). CDR1 and CDR2 from the germline V gene are LNHNV and YYDKDF (reference sequence). The V end lost 6 bases, the J end lost 2 bases, and 11 bases lay between the germline ends. This CDR3 comprises 14 residues. The CDR3 spells CATRDPGGNQPQHF. The CDR3 DNA is TGTGCCACCAGAGACCCAGGGGGCAATCAGCCCCAGCATTTT.

This clonotype was detected a few times. The chain carries TRBV20-1 and TRBJ2-7; 9 nucleotides line up with TRBD2. The end of the DNA is better explained by TRBJ2-5, so the J call may be wrong. The CDR3 totals 15 residues. Looked up from germline, CDR1 is DFQATT and CDR2 is SNEGSKA (reference sequence). The CDR3 spells CSASKLAGAGETQYF. CDR3 DNA sequence: TGCAGTGCTAGTAAATTAGCGGGAGCAGGGGAGACCCAGTACTTC.

A remark on this clonotype: The germline gene is not matched at one end of the junction; a read error may be the cause. The chain employs TRBV18 and TRBJ2-1; TRBD2 might be the D (6 bases). This CDR3 contains 17 residues. CDR1 KGHSH and CDR2 LQKENI come from the germline V gene. The CDR3 here is CTSSQRTGGNSYNEQFF. CDR3 nucleotides: TGTACCAGCTCTCAACGCACAGGAGGGAACTCCTACAATGAGCAGTTCTTC. The whole variable domain, filled in from reference TRBV18 and TRBJ2-1, reads NAGVMQNPRHLVRRRGQEARLRCSPMKGHSHVYWYRQLPEEGLKFMVYLQKENIIDESGMPKERFSAEFPKEGPSILRIQQVVRGDSAAYFCTSSQRTGGNSYNEQFFGPGTRLTVL.

This clonotype has only a few counts. This sequence joins TRBV10-3 and TRBJ2-4, with TRBD1 identical over 11 bases. V gave up 11 bases and J gave up 8 bases; unmatched junction bases: 5. CDR1 is ENHRY and CDR2 is SYGVKD in the germline V gene. The length of the CDR3 is 12 residues. DNA for the CDR3: TGTGCCGGGGGACAGGGGGATTACATTCAGTACTTC. This gives the protein CAGGQGDYIQYF.

This chain connects TRBV5-1 to TRBJ1-1; 8 bases line up with TRBD1. CDR1 and CDR2 (germline): SGHRS, YFSETQ. With 0 bases clipped from V and 4 bases from J, the junction kept 5 bases outside the gene matches. CDR3 length equals 15 residues. CDR3 sequence: CASSLGPTGATEAFF. The CDR3 DNA reads as TGCGCCAGCAGCTTGGGTCCGACAGGGGCCACTGAAGCTTTCTTT.

This clonotype has at least ten counts. The chain carries TRBV6-5 and TRBJ2-7; TRBD1 agrees at 7 bases. The CDR3 covers 12 residues. J was trimmed by 4 bases and V by 10 bases; bases with no gene match: 7. Germline loops: CDR1 MNHEY, CDR2 SVGAGI. DNA for the CDR3: TGTGCCACCATAGACAGGGAATACGAGCAGTACTTC. Amino acids: CATIDREYEQYF.

The chain links TRBV2 to TRBJ1-2; D is ambiguous. Germline V CDR1 and CDR2: SNHLY, FYNNEI. The CDR3 extends over 11 amino acids. Trimming took 8 bases from V and 6 from J, leaving 10 bases between them. The CDR3 DNA follows: TGTGCCAGCCGAGGAGCGGATGGCTACACCTTC. Translated, it gives CASRGADGYTF.

The J gene is TRBJ2-3, the V gene TRBV28; 7 bases are shared with TRBD2. The CDR3 loop spans 14 amino acids. Germline V gene sequence: CDR1 MDHEN, CDR2 SYDVKM. J was trimmed by 8 bases and V by 7 bases; bases with no gene match: 12. Here the CDR3 DNA reads TGTGCCAGCACAGTGGTTCCGGGGGGTGGTACGCAGTATTTT. Amino acid sequence: CASTVVPGGGTQYF.

A few counts support this clonotype. The chain uses TRBV12-3 or TRBV12-4 and TRBJ2-2; D call uncertain. V was trimmed by 0 bases and J by 2 bases, leaving 7 bases between them. CDR3 length: 15 amino acids. Here the CDR3 reads CASSLAHSNTGELFF. CDR3 sequence (DNA): TGTGCCAGCAGTTTAGCGCACTCCAACACCGGGGAGCTGTTTTTT.